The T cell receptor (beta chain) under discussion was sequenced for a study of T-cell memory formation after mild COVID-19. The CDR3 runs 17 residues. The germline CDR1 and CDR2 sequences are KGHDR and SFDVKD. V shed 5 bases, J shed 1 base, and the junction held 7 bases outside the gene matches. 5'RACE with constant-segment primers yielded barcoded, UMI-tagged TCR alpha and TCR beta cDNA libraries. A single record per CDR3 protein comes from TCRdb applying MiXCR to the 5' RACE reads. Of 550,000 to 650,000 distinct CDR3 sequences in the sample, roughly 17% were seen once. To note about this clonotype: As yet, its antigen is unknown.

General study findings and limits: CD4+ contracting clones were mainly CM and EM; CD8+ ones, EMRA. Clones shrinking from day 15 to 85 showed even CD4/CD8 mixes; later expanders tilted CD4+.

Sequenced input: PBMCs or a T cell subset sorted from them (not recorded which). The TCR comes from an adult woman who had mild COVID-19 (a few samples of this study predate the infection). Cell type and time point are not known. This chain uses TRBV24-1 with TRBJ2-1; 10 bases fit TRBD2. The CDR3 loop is CATSGVAGGTSYNEQFF. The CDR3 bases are TGTGCCACCAGTGGAGTAGCGGGAGGCACGTCCTACAATGAGCAGTTCTTC.